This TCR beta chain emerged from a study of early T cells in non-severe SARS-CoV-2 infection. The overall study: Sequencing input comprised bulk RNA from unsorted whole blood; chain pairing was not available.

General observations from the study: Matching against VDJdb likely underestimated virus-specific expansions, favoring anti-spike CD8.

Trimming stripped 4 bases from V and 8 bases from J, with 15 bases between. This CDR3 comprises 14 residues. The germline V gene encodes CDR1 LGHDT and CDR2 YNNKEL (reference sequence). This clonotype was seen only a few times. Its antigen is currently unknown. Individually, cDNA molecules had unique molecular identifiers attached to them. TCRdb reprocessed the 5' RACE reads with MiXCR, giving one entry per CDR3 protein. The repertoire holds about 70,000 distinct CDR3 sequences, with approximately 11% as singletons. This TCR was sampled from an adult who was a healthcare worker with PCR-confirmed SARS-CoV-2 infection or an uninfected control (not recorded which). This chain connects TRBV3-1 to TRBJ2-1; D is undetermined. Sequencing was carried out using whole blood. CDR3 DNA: TGTGCCAGCAGCCTTATATCAGGTGGGCATGAGCAGTTCTTC. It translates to CASSLISGGHEQFF.